These 27 T cell receptor beta chains came from one sample sequenced in a study of read filtering for tumor transcriptome and immune sequencing. The library was built from roughly 400 ng RNA with molecular barcoded adaptors for alpha/delta and beta/gamma chains. TCRdb re-called the reads through MiXCR, storing one row per CDR3 protein. Found here are tens of thousands of distinct CDR3 sequences, 20% to 25% of them singletons; the top ten hold 15% to 20%. Specimen: a population of CD138-negative cells sorted from bone marrow. These receptors originate from a donor at least 40 years old with multiple myeloma.

Concerning this clonotype itself: At one of its ends the junction is not consistent with the germline gene, which may arise from a read error. This sequence joins TRBV20-1 and TRBJ2-2; TRBD2 aligns across 14 bases. The CDR3 runs 17 residues. Looked up from germline, CDR1 is DFQATT and CDR2 is SNEGSKA (reference sequence). The CDR3 spells CSADMGTSGRVNGEPFF. The CDR3 region has the DNA TGCAGTGCCGATATGGGGACTAGCGGGAGAGTTAACGGGGAGCCGTTTTTT.

In its sample, this clonotype was seen many times. This chain uses TRBV2 with TRBJ2-1; 8 nucleotides match TRBD1. The CDR3 loop spans 16 amino acids. The ends lost 5 bases at V and 0 bases at J; junction bases unmatched: 6. The germline V gene encodes CDR1 SNHLY and CDR2 FYNNEI. DNA for the CDR3: TGTGCCAGCAGTAACAGGGGGGCCAGCTCCTACAATGAGCAGTTCTTC. This sequence encodes CASSNRGASSYNEQFF.

This clonotype has ten or more counts. J is TRBJ2-7 and V is TRBV20-1; 8 nucleotides align to TRBD2. CDR3 length: 14 amino acids. Germline CDR1 DFQATT, CDR2 SNEGSKA (reference sequence). The ends lost 5 bases at V and 0 bases at J; junction bases unmatched: 6. This CDR3 reads CSAWAGTSSYEQYF. CDR3 sequence (DNA): TGCAGTGCTTGGGCCGGGACTAGCTCCTACGAGCAGTACTTC.

At least ten counts were recorded for this clonotype. This chain connects TRBV7-2 to TRBJ2-3; the D is unclear. The CDR3 extends over 13 amino acids. Germline V gene sequence: CDR1 SGHTA, CDR2 FQGNSA. V was shortened by 3 bases and J by 5 bases, with 9 bases between the two germline ends. CDR3 amino acids: CASSFESEDTQYF. The CDR3 DNA follows: TGTGCCAGCAGCTTCGAATCAGAAGATACGCAGTATTTT. Variable domain in full (rest from reference TRBV7-2 and TRBJ2-3): GAGVSQSPSNKVTEKGKDVELRCDPISGHTALYWYRQSLGQGLEFLIYFQGNSAPDKSGLPSDRFSAERTGGSVSTLTIQRTQQEDSAVYLCASSFESEDTQYFGPGTRLTVL.

In its sample, this clonotype was seen many times. CDR3: CSVETQGAWNEQFF. CDR3 nucleotide sequence: TGCAGCGTTGAAACCCAGGGGGCTTGGAATGAGCAGTTCTTC. V gene TRBV29-1 combines with J gene TRBJ2-1; 8 bases are shared with TRBD1. V dropped 2 bases and J dropped 7; count of bases not matched to a gene: 7. This CDR3 comprises 14 residues. Germline CDR1 is SQVTM and CDR2 is ANQGSEA.

The table lists this clonotype with a few counts. An end of the junction does not agree with germline; a read error may underlie this. V and J are TRBV7-9 and TRBJ2-1; D is uncertain. There are 14 residues in the CDR3. Germline V lookup: CDR1 SEHNR, CDR2 FQNEAQ (reference sequence). The CDR3 loop reads CASSLGLTYSEQFF. The CDR3 DNA reads as TGTGCCAGCAGCTTAGGGCTAACCTACAGTGAGCAGTTCTTC.

This clonotype was seen repeatedly, ten times or more. The chain's CDR3 is CASSLAAPTIPYEQYF. CDR3 sequence (DNA): TGTGCCAGCAGCTTAGCGGCACCGACCATTCCCTACGAGCAGTACTTC. The chain links TRBV11-2 to TRBJ2-7; D gene unclear. Germline assignment: CDR1 SGHAT and CDR2 FQNNGV. This CDR3 is 16 amino acids long. The germline V and J ends were trimmed by 1 base and 2 bases, with 15 bases remaining between them.

At least ten counts were recorded for this clonotype. This sequence joins TRBV28 and TRBJ2-7; D may be TRBD2 (5 bases). Germline V gives CDR1 MDHEN, CDR2 SYDVKM. This CDR3 has 15 residues. Trimming shortened V by 5 bases and J by 7 bases, and 21 bases separated the two germline ends. The CDR3 loop reads CASSPNYTPRGEQYF. The CDR3 DNA reads as TGTGCCAGCAGTCCTAACTATACACCTCGCGGGGAGCAGTACTTC.

This clonotype was detected ten times or more. The CDR3 spells CATSRDLQTGELFF. DNA of the CDR3: TGTGCCACCAGCAGAGATTTGCAGACCGGGGAGCTGTTTTTT. The chain joins TRBV15 to TRBJ2-2, with D hard to call. The CDR3 has 14 amino acids. V was clipped by 0 bases and J by 5 bases, with 7 bases between them. Per germline, CDR1 LNHNV and CDR2 YYDKDF (reference sequence).

This clonotype is classed as large. The chain joins TRBV10-3 to TRBJ2-1; 12 bases are shared with TRBD2. The CDR3 is 16 amino acids. V shed 5 bases and J 3 bases; nucleotides not matched to a gene: 5. The V gene's germline CDR1 is ENHRY and CDR2 SYGVKD. CDR3: CAISTGTSGHYNEQFF. The CDR3 bases are TGTGCCATCAGTACCGGGACTAGCGGGCACTACAATGAGCAGTTCTTC.

This clonotype has a count of ten or more. V and J are TRBV29-1 and TRBJ2-5; 13 nucleotides line up with TRBD2. CDR1 and CDR2 (germline): SQVTM, ANQGSEA. V lost 7 bases and J lost 1; bases outside the gene matches: 9. The CDR3 contains 16 residues. The CDR3 loop reads CSGPGLAGYFQETQYF. In DNA, the CDR3 is TGCAGCGGGCCGGGACTAGCGGGGTACTTCCAAGAGACCCAGTACTTC.

As regards this clonotype: A junction end diverges from the germline sequence, so it may reflect a read error. The chain couples TRBV10-1 to TRBJ2-5; no clear D. The CDR3 runs to 13 residues. Germline CDR1 is WNHNN and CDR2 is SYGVQD (reference sequence). CDR3 loop: CASGDGFQETQCF. CDR3 sequence (DNA): TGCGCCAGCGGTGATGGCTTCCAAGAGACCCAGTGCTTC.

This clonotype has only a few counts. The CDR3: CSAKPGLAGPYQETQYF. The CDR3 DNA follows: TGCAGTGCCAAACCGGGACTAGCGGGTCCGTACCAAGAGACCCAGTACTTC. The rearrangement uses TRBV20-1 and TRBJ2-5, with TRBD2 identical over 12 bases. V was pared by 6 bases and J by 0 bases, with 11 bases of the junction left unmatched. This CDR3 contains 17 residues. The germline CDR1 and CDR2 sequences are DFQATT and SNEGSKA (reference sequence).

This clonotype was picked up many times. The CDR3 spells CASSFRLAGGVEETQYF. CDR3 bases: TGCGCCAGCAGCTTTCGTCTAGCGGGAGGGGTGGAAGAGACCCAGTACTTC. The chain carries TRBV5-1 and TRBJ2-5; 12 nucleotides line up with TRBD2. Trimming at V came to 2 bases and at J to 3 bases, leaving 8 bases not matched to a gene. Germline V gives CDR1 SGHRS, CDR2 YFSETQ. The CDR3 totals 17 residues. Together with reference TRBV5-1 and TRBJ2-5, the CDR3 gives the full variable domain: KAGVTQTPRYLIKTRGQQVTLSCSPISGHRSVSWYQQTPGQGLQFLFEYFSETQRNKGNFPGRFSGRQFSNSRSEMNVSTLELGDSALYLCASSFRLAGGVEETQYFGPGTRLLVL.

This clonotype has ten or more counts. V usage is TRBV9 and J usage is TRBJ2-3; TRBD2 matches 11 bases. Germline V gene sequence: CDR1 SGDLS, CDR2 YYNGEE. V trimming: 4 bases; J trimming: 3 bases; junction bases outside the gene matches: 10. CDR3 length equals 17 residues. CDR3 sequence (DNA): TGTGCCAGCAGCCTAACTAGCGGGAGCGGACTTACAGATACGCAGTATTTT. As protein: CASSLTSGSGLTDTQYF.

This clonotype was counted many times. J is TRBJ2-4 and V is TRBV11-2; D remains ambiguous. The CDR3 is made up of 13 amino acids. V dropped 5 bases and J dropped 2 bases, with 7 bases sitting between them. CDR1 and CDR2 from the germline V gene are SGHAT and FQNNGV. Written as DNA, the CDR3 is TGTGCCAGCAGCCCCCTTCCCAAAAACATTCAGTACTTC. This translates into CASSPLPKNIQYF.

Concerning this clonotype: This may be a read error, as it is one base from a much larger clone. The genes are TRBV29-1 and TRBJ2-7; 7 nucleotides agree with TRBD2. Trimming removed 3 bases from V and 4 bases from J; junction bases left unmatched: 6. The germline V gene encodes CDR1 SQVTM and CDR2 ANQGSEA. The CDR3 length is 13 residues. CDR3 protein: CSVETSRKYEQYF. Written as DNA, the CDR3 is TGCAGCGTTGAGACTAGCAGGAAGTACGAGCAGTACTTC.

As for this clonotype: The junction departs from the called germline gene at one end, perhaps through a read error. The chain couples TRBV7-9 to TRBJ2-3; D gene unclear. Germline V gives CDR1 SEHNR, CDR2 FQNEAQ (reference sequence). The CDR3 covers 15 residues. Written as DNA, the CDR3 is TGTGCCAGCAGCTCAGCCCCCCGGCGCACAGATACTCAGTATTTT. This sequence encodes CASSSAPRRTDTQYF. The complete variable domain, with remaining parts taken from reference TRBV7-9 and TRBJ2-3, reads DTGVSQNPRHKITKRGQNVTFRCDPISEHNRLYWYRQTLGQGPEFLTYFQNEAQLEKSRLLSDRFSAERPKGSFSTLEIQRTEQGDSAMYLCASSSAPRRTDTQYFGPGTRLTVL.

On this clonotype: A single base is all that separates this from a far larger clone, so a read error is likely. The rearrangement joins TRBV11-2 to TRBJ2-1; tentative D call: TRBD2 (5 bases). V was shortened by 7 bases and J by 9 bases, with 22 bases between the two germline ends. The CDR3 spans 15 residues. CDR1 SGHAT and CDR2 FQNNGV come from the germline V gene. The CDR3 loop is CASKPNSGIKSEQFF. For the CDR3, the DNA is TGTGCCAGCAAACCTAACTCCGGGATAAAAAGTGAGCAGTTCTTC.

This clonotype was counted at least ten times. This chain connects TRBV27 to TRBJ2-1; D call uncertain. CDR1 MNHEY and CDR2 SMNVEV come from the germline V gene (reference sequence). V was shortened by 8 bases and J by 3 bases, with 17 bases between the two germline ends. The CDR3 is 15 residues long. The CDR3 sequence is CASRPVALNYNEQFF. The DNA for the CDR3 is TGTGCCAGCCGTCCGGTGGCACTAAACTACAATGAGCAGTTCTTC.

This clonotype has ten or more counts. The chain combines TRBV20-1 with TRBJ2-7; maybe TRBD2 (6 bases). This CDR3 spans 15 amino acids. Germline loops: CDR1 DFQATT, CDR2 SNEGSKA (reference sequence). V shed 3 bases and J shed 0 bases, with 15 bases lying between them. The CDR3: CSASEGSGRSYEQYF. In DNA, the CDR3 is TGCAGTGCTAGTGAGGGGAGCGGGCGCTCCTACGAGCAGTACTTC.

This clonotype was detected many times. The chain is built from TRBV27 and TRBJ1-1, with D perhaps matching TRBD1 (6 bases). This CDR3 has 12 residues. Trimming took off 6 bases at V and 5 bases at J, with 10 bases between the two ends. Germline CDR1 and CDR2: MNHEY and SMNVEV (reference sequence). The CDR3 protein is CASSRGGTEAFF. Here the CDR3 DNA reads TGTGCCAGCAGCAGGGGAGGAACTGAAGCTTTCTTT.

This clonotype appeared many times. V and J are TRBV7-9 and TRBJ2-7; D might be TRBD1 (6 bases). The V gene lost 3 bases and the J gene lost 0 bases, with 15 bases spanning the gap. Germline-derived CDR1 and CDR2 are SEHNR and FQNEAQ (reference sequence). The CDR3 sequence is 16 residues long. The CDR3 is CASSFLETGGSYEQYF. The CDR3 nucleotides are TGTGCCAGCAGCTTTCTTGAGACAGGAGGCTCCTACGAGCAGTACTTC.

In this sample, this clonotype turned up a few times. The CDR3 DNA reads TGTGCCAGCAGCGTCTGGGGGGAGTCTAGCACAGATACGCAGTATTTT. As protein: CASSVWGESSTDTQYF. V and J are TRBV9 and TRBJ2-3; tentatively, D is TRBD2 (6 bases). V was pared by 2 bases and J by 0 bases, with 13 bases between. The CDR3 covers 16 residues. Germline V CDR1 and CDR2: SGDLS, YYNGEE. Looking up the rest from reference TRBV9 and TRBJ2-3 gives the full variable domain: DSGVTQTPKHLITATGQRVTLRCSPRSGDLSVYWYQQSLDQGLQFLIQYYNGEERAKGNILERFSAQQFPDLHSELNLSSLELGDSALYFCASSVWGESSTDTQYFGPGTRLTVL.

This clonotype rates as medium-sized. The rearrangement joins TRBV20-1 to TRBJ1-1; unclear D gene. Germline loops: CDR1 DFQATT, CDR2 SNEGSKA (reference sequence). CDR3 size: 13 residues. The V gene lost 3 bases and the J gene lost 1 base, with 9 bases spanning the gap. The CDR3 region has the DNA TGCAGTGCTAGGGACCTCGGGAACACTGAAGCTTTCTTT. This translates into CSARDLGNTEAFF.

As for this clonotype: Relative to the germline gene, one junction end is altered; a read error may explain this. CDR3 nucleotide sequence: TGCAGCGTCGGGACTCCCTGGGGAACTGAAGCTTACTTT. The encoded protein is CSVGTPWGTEAYF. V usage is TRBV29-1 and J usage is TRBJ1-1, with D possibly matching TRBD1 (5 bases). Germline V gives CDR1 SQVTM, CDR2 ANQGSEA. The length of the CDR3 is 13 residues.

In this sample, this clonotype turned up many times. The J gene is TRBJ2-7, the V gene TRBV2; maybe TRBD2 (6 bases). Trimming shortened V by 8 bases and J by 0 bases, and 17 bases separated the two germline ends. CDR3 length: 15 amino acids. Germline loops: CDR1 SNHLY, CDR2 FYNNEI. CDR3 region: CASWEASAFSYEQYF. DNA of the CDR3: TGTGCCAGCTGGGAGGCTAGCGCGTTCTCCTACGAGCAGTACTTC. The entire variable domain, with the rest obtained from reference TRBV2 and TRBJ2-7, is as follows: EPEVTQTPSHQVTQMGQEVILRCVPISNHLYFYWYRQILGQKVEFLVSFYNNEISEKSEIFDDQFSVERPDGSNFTLKIRSTKLEDSAMYFCASWEASAFSYEQYFGPGTRLTVT.